The following is a T cell receptor (beta chain) sequence with its context. Its antigen is not identified. Sequencing targeted expressed TCRB transcripts, as all isolated RNA had been reverse transcribed. TCRdb keeps only in-frame clones here, not all; method: immunoSEQ multiplex PCR. The repertoire holds under 900,000 clones, with 15% to 20% as singletons. V dropped 2 bases and J dropped 9; count of bases not matched to a gene: 7. Germline CDR1 is SGDLS and CDR2 is YYNGEE. The CDR3 runs to 15 residues. This specimen comes from a study of beta chain features in type 1 diabetes. Study-level background: Age, gender and cell yields were similar between patients and healthy donors. Examination of sorted cells across all samples involved approximately 100,000,000 cells.

Whole-study results and caveats: A cDNA-based sequencing approach could over-represent cells with high TCR expression.

This clonotype was sampled from a young woman in good health. The chain carries TRBV9 and TRBJ2-3; 12 bases agree with TRBD1. Sequencing used naive CD4+ T cells from blood. CDR3 DNA: TGTGCCAGCAGCGTCGGGACAGGGGGCGTAGGGACGCAGTATTTT. Translation gives CASSVGTGGVGTQYF.